This TCR beta chain was documented in a study of breast tumors, draining lymph nodes, adjacent tissues. This clonotype was found many times. Its antigen is not known. The CDR3 sequence is 15 residues long. Per germline, CDR1 SGHNT and CDR2 YENEEA. J gave up 1 base and V 0 bases, and 3 bases lay outside the gene matches. Breast cancer patients provided tissue from their axillary draining lymph nodes. Whole-study findings and limits: Tumors had less TCR diversity than lymph nodes, more than nontumor tissue.

TCRdb itself ran the multiplex PCR reads through MiXCR, one entry per CDR3 protein. The sample has approximately 180,000 distinct CDR3 sequences, 25% to 40% seen once; the top ten hold around 4%. The J gene is TRBJ2-7, the V gene TRBV11-3, with 7 bases lining up with TRBD1. Material for sequencing was axillary lymph node tissue. The sequence came from a female donor with breast cancer. Some clones in this sample may be carry-over from other donors' samples. The CDR3 region is CASSLDGTASYEQYF. CDR3 nucleotide sequence: TGTGCCAGCAGCTTAGATGGGACAGCATCCTACGAGCAGTACTTC.